This T cell receptor (beta chain) was captured in a study of long-term antiretroviral therapy in people with HIV. Study conclusions and caveats: ART preceded a rise in diversity that nonetheless stayed lower than in transplant donor controls. Controls had broader CDR3 length ranges than HIV repertoires did. At every time point, clones expanded before ART dominated the repertoire.

As for this clone: The antigen is not known.

Each HIV-infected participant was given treatment in the United States. The V gene lost 3 bases and the J gene lost 0 bases, with 8 bases spanning the gap. CDR1 is SQVTM, CDR2 ANQGSEA, per germline. CDR3 length: 13 residues. Researchers ran immunoSEQ v3.0 at survey level. Method: immunoSEQ multiplex PCR; TCRdb's copy keeps in-frame clones and lacks some. In the table there are about 25,000 clones, under 85% of which are singletons. The sequence was obtained from a woman between 40 and 55 years old with HIV. Material: unsorted PBMCs, obtained 1.1 years before starting antiretroviral therapy. The genes are TRBV29-1 and TRBJ1-1; weak D call: TRBD1 (5 bases). The DNA of the CDR3 is TGCAGCGTTGAGGGACGGCTGAACACTGAAGCTTTCTTT. This translates into CSVEGRLNTEAFF.